The present TCR beta chain was sequenced within a study of T-cell memory formation after mild COVID-19. The study, taken as a whole, reports: Pre-infection memory harbored some responding clones, suggesting cross-reactive memory joined. A balance of CD4 and CD8 characterized clones contracting day 15 to 85, whereas later expanders leaned CD4+.

TCRdb itself ran the 5' RACE reads through MiXCR, one entry per CDR3 protein. Here the sample spans approximately 490,000 distinct CDR3 sequences, about 20% being singletons. Comments on this clonotype: Its antigen is undetermined.

Germline loops: CDR1 GTSNPN, CDR2 SVGIG (reference sequence). Trimming left V 4 bases short and J 4 bases short, with 8 bases between. The CDR3 is 11 amino acids. V and J are TRBV30 and TRBJ2-7; D perhaps matches TRBD1 (6 bases). This receptor was identified in an adult woman who had mild COVID-19 (a few samples of this study predate the infection). Cell type and time point are not known. Sequenced sample: PBMCs or a T cell subset sorted from them (not recorded which). This CDR3 is CAWTTGYEQYF. CDR3 bases: TGTGCCTGGACCACAGGGTACGAGCAGTACTTC.